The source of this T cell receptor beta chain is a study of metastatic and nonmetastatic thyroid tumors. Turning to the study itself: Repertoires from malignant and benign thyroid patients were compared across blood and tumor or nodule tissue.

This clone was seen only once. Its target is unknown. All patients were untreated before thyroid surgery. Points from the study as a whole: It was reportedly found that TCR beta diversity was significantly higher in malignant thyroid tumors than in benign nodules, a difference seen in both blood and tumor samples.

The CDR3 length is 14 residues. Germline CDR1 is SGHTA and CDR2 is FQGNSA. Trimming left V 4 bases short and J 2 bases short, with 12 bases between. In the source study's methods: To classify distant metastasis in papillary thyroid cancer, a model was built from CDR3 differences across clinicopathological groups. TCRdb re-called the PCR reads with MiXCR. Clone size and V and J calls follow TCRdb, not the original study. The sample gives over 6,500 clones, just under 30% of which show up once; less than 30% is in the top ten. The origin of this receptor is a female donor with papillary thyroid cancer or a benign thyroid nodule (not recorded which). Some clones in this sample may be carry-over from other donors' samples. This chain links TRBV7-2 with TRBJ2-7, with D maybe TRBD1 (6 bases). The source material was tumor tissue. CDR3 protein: CASSSNREAYEQYF. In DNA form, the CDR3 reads TGTGCCAGCAGCTCAAACAGGGAAGCCTACGAGCAGTACTTC.